The 13 T cell receptor beta chains in this list originate from one sample, sequenced in a study of T-cell memory formation after mild COVID-19. MiXCR was run by TCRdb on the 5' RACE reads, yielding one entry per CDR3 protein. Here the sample spans more than 250,000 distinct CDR3 sequences, under 20% being singletons. The sequencing sample was made of PBMCs or a T cell subset sorted from them (not recorded which). These receptor sequences come from a man aged 18 to 29 who had mild COVID-19 (a few samples of this study predate the infection). Cell type and time point are not known.

V and J are TRBV9 and TRBJ2-1; tentative D call: TRBD2 (6 bases). Germline V gene sequence: CDR1 SGDLS, CDR2 YYNGEE. Trimming cost V 0 bases and J 1 base, with 8 bases left between them. The CDR3 spans 15 residues. The CDR3, as DNA: TGTGCCAGCAGCGTAGCGCGGGGTTCCTACAATGAGCAGTTCTTC. Protein sequence: CASSVARGSYNEQFF.

This clonotype came up many times. This rearrangement joins TRBV5-1 to TRBJ2-7; 10 nucleotides agree with TRBD1. The germline CDR1 and CDR2 sequences are SGHRS and YFSETQ. J gave up 1 base and V 4 bases, and 2 bases lay outside the gene matches. The CDR3 covers 14 residues. DNA for the CDR3: TGCGCCAGCAGCCAGGACAGGGGGTCCTACGAGCAGTACTTC. Translation gives CASSQDRGSYEQYF.

This clonotype was seen more than once but under ten times. V and J are TRBV4-1 and TRBJ2-7, with TRBD1 matching 8 bases. CDR3 length: 15 amino acids. V was clipped by 4 bases and J by 2 bases; unmatched bases: 7. Germline CDR1 and CDR2: MGHRA and YSYEKL. The CDR3 DNA reads as TGCGCCAGCAGCCTCAGGGGGCAGGGGCCCTACGAGCAGTACTTC. It specifies CASSLRGQGPYEQYF.

The gene calls are TRBV25-1 and TRBJ1-2, with D unclear. This CDR3 is built from 13 residues. The ends were cut back, 5 bases at V and 4 bases at J, with 11 bases in the middle. From germline, CDR1 is MGHDK and CDR2 SYGVNS. CDR3 DNA: TGTGCCAGCAGTATTGTAGGTCCCTATGGCTACACCTTC. This encodes CASSIVGPYGYTF.

J is TRBJ2-7 and V is TRBV12-3 or TRBV12-4; TRBD1 matches 7 bases. This CDR3 is 15 amino acids long. Trimming at V came to 7 bases and at J to 1 base, leaving 10 bases not matched to a gene. The CDR3 coding sequence is TGTGCCAGCAACTTAGGGGGCGGCCTTTCCTACGAGCAGTACTTC. This codes for CASNLGGGLSYEQYF.

This clonotype has only a few counts. The chain has TRBV4-3 and TRBJ1-1; a possible D gene is TRBD1 (5 bases). The germline gives CDR1 LGHNA, CDR2 YSLEER. The V and J ends lost 0 bases and 1 base respectively, with 12 bases between them. The CDR3 totals 16 residues. CDR3 region: CASSQEPGWGNTEAFF. The CDR3 DNA follows: TGCGCCAGCAGCCAAGAGCCAGGGTGGGGGAACACTGAAGCTTTCTTT.

This clonotype has just a few counts. V gene TRBV28 combines with J gene TRBJ2-3, with a possible D match to TRBD2 (6 bases). CDR1 and CDR2 from the germline V gene are MDHEN and SYDVKM. V dropped 7 bases and J dropped 0 bases, with 17 bases sitting between them. This CDR3 has 16 residues. The CDR3 nucleotides are TGTGCCAGCACCAGACTAGAAATGAGTAGCACAGATACGCAGTATTTT. It yields the protein CASTRLEMSSTDTQYF.

This clonotype was observed a few times. The chain employs TRBV25-1 and TRBJ2-5, with 7 bases lining up with TRBD2. This CDR3 region has 18 residues. CDR1 MGHDK and CDR2 SYGVNS come from the germline V gene. V shed 1 base, J shed 1 base, and the junction held 12 bases outside the gene matches. The CDR3 sequence is CASSESPLMTSPQETQYF. The CDR3 nucleotides are TGTGCCAGCAGTGAATCCCCACTCATGACTAGCCCCCAAGAGACCCAGTACTTC.

The chain uses TRBV7-6 and TRBJ2-3; D is ambiguous. This CDR3 has 14 amino acids. Trimming took 0 bases from V and 0 from J, leaving 4 bases between them. Germline CDR1 and CDR2: SGHVS and FNYEAQ. For the CDR3, the DNA is TGTGCCAGCAGCTTAGCCCAGAGCACAGATACGCAGTATTTT. It encodes CASSLAQSTDTQYF.

This clonotype was found a few times. This chain uses TRBV28 with TRBJ1-1; a possible D gene is TRBD1 (5 bases). Germline lookup yields CDR1 MDHEN and CDR2 SYDVKM. V was shortened by 3 bases and J by 10 bases, with 15 bases between the two germline ends. This CDR3 has 13 amino acids. This CDR3 is CASSFTGRTRAFF. CDR3 in DNA: TGTGCCAGCAGTTTTACAGGACGAACCAGAGCTTTCTTT.

This chain links TRBV7-8 with TRBJ1-2; no clear D gene. Trimming took off 3 bases at V and 9 bases at J, with 20 bases between the two ends. There are 15 residues in the CDR3. CDR1 is SGHVS and CDR2 is FQNEAQ in the germline V gene. The CDR3 loop is CASSLQRASLRRYTF. For the CDR3, the DNA is TGTGCCAGCAGCTTGCAAAGGGCGAGTCTAAGGCGCTACACCTTC.

In the case of this clonotype: One end of the junction does not line up with germline, which may come from a read error. The chain couples TRBV4-1 to TRBJ1-4; a possible D gene is TRBD1 (5 bases). This CDR3 is 12 amino acids long. CDR1 is MGHRA, CDR2 YSYEKL, per germline. The CDR3 loop reads CASSQGTGTLFF. Here the CDR3 DNA reads TGCGCCAGCAGTCAAGGAACCGGGACACTGTTTTTT.

This chain links TRBV20-1 with TRBJ2-1; D unresolved. V lost 5 bases, J lost 4 bases, and 15 bases lay in between. Germline CDR1 and CDR2: DFQATT and SNEGSKA (reference sequence). CDR3 length: 14 residues. The CDR3 loop reads CSAPPGSYYNEQFF. The CDR3 coding sequence is TGCAGTGCTCCCCCAGGTTCTTATTACAATGAGCAGTTCTTC.